These T cell receptor beta chains were read from a single sample in a study of shared clonotypes between healthy human individuals. The table came from immunoSEQ multiplex PCR; TCRdb's copy has only in-frame clones and leaves some out. This table has fewer than 600,000 clones, just over 75% appearing once. Sequencing was performed on PBMCs. Receptors originate from a woman aged 40 to 50 in good health. Some clones in this sample may be carry-over from other donors' samples. The CDR3 runs from the conserved cysteine through the conserved F or W. A D gene is named only where the DNA matches it firmly. Clone size is not always given. Where it is, it says once, few, many or a class for expanded clones.

V,D,J,size,DNA,CDR3
TRBV15,NA,TRBJ2-2,NA,TGTGCCACCAGCAGAGATCAGGGGTCGAGCACCGGGGAGCTGTTTTTT,CATSRDQGSSTGELFF
TRBV15,NA,TRBJ1-1,NA,TGTGCCACCAGCCGAAAACTTAGGTCAGAGGCTTTCTTT,CATSRKLRSEAFF
TRBV10-1,NA,TRBJ2-6,NA,TGCGCCAGCAGCCGGAGGGTCCTGACTTTC,CASSRRVLTF
TRBV9,TRBD1,TRBJ2-7,NA,TGTGCCAGCAGCGCGACAGGGAATGACTACGAGCAGTACTTC,CASSATGNDYEQYF
TRBV28,NA,TRBJ1-1,few,TGTGCCAGCAGACAGAACACTGAAGCTTTCTTT,CASRQNTEAFF
TRBV5-1,NA,TRBJ2-5,NA,TGCGCCAGCAGCTTGGCCAAGGGGGTCGGGGAGACCCAGTACTTC,CASSLAKGVGETQYF
TRBV30,NA,TRBJ2-7,once,TGTGCCTGGAGTGGAGGGGCCAATTACGAGCAGTACTTC,CAWSGGANYEQYF
TRBV11-2,TRBD2,TRBJ2-1,NA,TGTGCCAGCAGCTTACAGACTAGCGGGACTTACAATGAGCAGTTCTTC,CASSLQTSGTYNEQFF
TRBV5-1,TRBD1,TRBJ1-6,NA,TGCGCCAGCAGCAGAACCGGGACAGGGGATTCACCCCTCCACTTT,CASSRTGTGDSPLHF
TRBV10-3,TRBD2,TRBJ2-5,NA,TGTGCCATCAGTGAGTCACGGACTAGCGGGGTACAAGAGACCCAGTACTTC,CAISESRTSGVQETQYF
TRBV7-3,TRBD2,TRBJ2-3,NA,TGTGCCAGCAGCTTTGAAGCGGGAGACTCAGATACGCAGTATTTT,CASSFEAGDSDTQYF
TRBV5-1,TRBD1,TRBJ1-2,few,TGCGCCAGCAGCCGGGACAGTACTTCTGGCTACACCTTC,CASSRDSTSGYTF
TRBV6-1,TRBD1,TRBJ1-1,NA,TGTGCCAGCAGCCACCCGGACAGGGAGGTCACTGAAGCTTTCTTT,CASSHPDREVTEAFF
TRBV6-1,NA,TRBJ1-1,NA,TGTGCCAGCAGGGGACTCCGGAACACTGAAGCTTTCTTT,CASRGLRNTEAFF
TRBV4-1,NA,TRBJ2-3,NA,TGCGCCAGCAGCCCCCTTGGCCTAACAGATACGCAGTATTTT,CASSPLGLTDTQYF
TRBV7-2,NA,TRBJ1-2,NA,TGTGCCAGCAGCTTAGCCTCCCTCCGGGGCGGCGGCTACACCTTC,CASSLASLRGGGYTF
TRBV4-1,TRBD2,TRBJ2-1,NA,TGCGCCAGCAGCCGCAGTAGCGGGAGCCCCTACAATGAGCAGTTCTTC,CASSRSSGSPYNEQFF